This TCR beta chain came from a study of cytomegalovirus exposure and HLA in healthy donors. When sampled, the donors appeared nominally healthy, though they likely had unrecorded immune exposures. PCR amplification relied on 60 Vbeta primers (plus 13 Jbeta primers). Using immunoSEQ multiplex PCR, the repertoire was profiled, and TCRdb retains in-frame clones only, with some absent. Found here are 150,000 to 200,000 clones, approximately 81% of them singletons; the top ten hold around 2%. The germline gives CDR1 MNHEY, CDR2 SMNVEV (reference sequence). Trimming removed 2 bases at V and 4 bases at J, with 8 bases between. This CDR3 contains 13 residues. In the case of this clone: Other nucleotide sequences in the sample specify the same CDR3.

The chain uses TRBV27 and TRBJ1-2; D might be TRBD1 (6 bases). Material: PBMCs. This TCR came from a woman aged 18-29 years in good health and CMV-seropositive. CDR3 coding DNA: TGTGCCAGCAGTTTACAGGGGACCTATGGCTACACCTTC. Protein product: CASSLQGTYGYTF.